The T cell receptor beta chain under discussion was sequenced for a study of T cell responses to AZD1222 COVID-19 vaccine. Assay used: immunoSEQ multiplex PCR; TCRdb lists only in-frame clones, some missing. Counted here are roughly 130,000 clones, around 90% occurring once; the ten biggest clones make up about 7.9%. Of note for this clone: Antigen: not known.

The germline gives CDR1 MNHEY, CDR2 SMNVEV (reference sequence). The CDR3 has 13 amino acids. V was clipped by 8 bases and J by 6 bases, with 15 bases between them. Overall study findings and caveats: Recipients of two AZD1222 doses showed rising Spike-specific TCR breadth and depth.

This chain connects TRBV27 to TRBJ2-3; D is unclear. This clonotype originated in an adult in good health. Sequenced material: peripheral blood, taken on day 0 of AZD1222 vaccination. The CDR3 loop reads CASAITRTDTQYF. The CDR3 coding sequence is TGTGCCAGCGCAATCACCCGGACGGATACGCAGTATTTT.